This T cell receptor beta chain came from a study of blood T cell repertoires in COVID-19 (dated by TCRdb to 2020 to 2021). Context from the whole study: Collaborator samples came from the United States, Italy and Spain and covered acute and convalescent phases of COVID-19. The prospective study material was composed of cDNA or gDNA derived from T cells, B-cell-depleted T cells, or PBMCs. Deeply sampled blood TCRbeta repertoires from subjects exposed to, actively infected with, or recovered from COVID-19 were included in the dataset. The repertoires were released in a freely available public database meant as a resource for research on the immune response to SARS-CoV-2. The samples were drawn from two sources: the first 160 participants of the ongoing ImmuneRACE study, and about 1,300 subjects contributed by 6 global collaborators. The sample metadata nearly always contained a de-identified subject ID, COVID-19 status, age in years and sex. Where HLA class I and class II types were available, the types were taken from metadata supplied by the sample provider, not from assay-based typing. Results the study describes overall, beyond this receptor: The amount of clinical and demographic metadata varied by source and participant and was provided uncurated.

To note about this clone: It lacks a known antigen. Base qualities are missing; no much larger clone stands one base away.

TCRbeta CDR3 regions were amplified from genomic DNA using the immunoSEQ Assay, a bias-controlled multiplex PCR. For the original study's pipeline: Within the assay, amplification of reference gene primers was used to estimate how many nucleated cells each sample contained. To quantify the absolute abundance of each unique TCRbeta CDR3 rearrangement, sequence reads were collapsed and filtered. For each sample, productive Simpson clonality was calculated as the square root of Simpson's diversity index over productive rearrangements. In TCRdb, the immuneACCESS table is reduced to in-frame sequences with V and J assigned. These tables do not hold every clone; where another copy was compared, an unresolved V gene accounts for under half, and the others remain unexplained. The V and J calls and clone size come from that table; D and trimming were worked out from the DNA. This sample comprises 300,000 or so clones, around 90% of them detected only once. Of the sample, 1% to 1.5% is held by the ten largest clones.

Whole blood was collected in K2EDTA tubes by collaborating institutions according to the institutions' own protocols. For TCRbeta analysis, collaborator samples were shipped as frozen whole blood, as isolated PBMCs, or as DNA extracted from either sample type. This receptor was identified in a man between 65 and 85 years old with acute or convalescent COVID-19. Sequencing was carried out using peripheral blood.

DNA sequence: TGTGCCAGCAGCGTAGGACAGGGGCAGTACGAGCAGTACTTC. This yields the protein CASSVGQGQYEQYF. The chain links TRBV9 with TRBJ2-7, with 8 bases aligning to TRBD1. According to the germline V gene, CDR1 reads SGDLS and CDR2 reads YYNGEE. V trim: 0 bases; J trim: 4 bases; unmatched bases: 3. The CDR3 spans 14 residues, from the cysteine through the phenylalanine. Kept here is only the CDR3 DNA, which spans 42 bases and is read in frame from base 1.